This TCR beta chain appears in the sequencing data of a study of T cells in localized non-small cell lung cancer. Study results and limitations: Highest T cell clonality was seen in uninvolved adjacent lung, surpassing that measured in tumor. Median detection of top 100 tumor clones in adjacent lung was about 52 clones.

Turning to this clone: The antigen remains unidentified.

The junction had 8 bases not matched to a gene; V was cut back by 2 bases and J by 8 bases. There are 15 residues in the CDR3. CDR1 and CDR2 from the germline V gene are SGHDN and FVKESK. The assay was immunoSEQ multiplex PCR, and TCRdb's table has in-frame clones only and misses some. The sample shows tens of thousands of clones, around 87% of them seen only once. The TCR sequence derives from a man aged 18 to 50 with stage I lung adenocarcinoma. Sequences were derived from peripheral blood, sampled before any cancer treatment. This chain connects TRBV14 to TRBJ1-2; 10 nucleotides line up with TRBD1. CDR3 sequence (DNA): TGTGCCAGCAGCCAATCGGGACAGGGGAGGAAAGGCTACACCTTC. This codes for CASSQSGQGRKGYTF.